These 22 T cell receptor beta chains share one sample of origin, sequenced in a study of beta chain features in type 1 diabetes (dated by TCRdb to between 2017 and 2018). What the research found in general, with its limitations: In all four CD4+ subsets, TCRB CDR3 length was moderately but significantly shorter in type 1 diabetes patients.

For these TCRs, the target antigens are not known. Library creation used the immunoSEQ multiplex PCR assay. The entire amount of isolated RNA was reverse transcribed using the High Capacity cDNA Reverse Transcription Kit, so the sequenced TCRB transcripts were expressed ones. As stored in TCRdb, this immuneACCESS dataset retains in-frame rearrangements with V and J assigned. A fraction of the clones does not appear; measured against another copy, unresolved V genes explain less than half of the discrepancy, and the remainder lacks a known reason. For this sample there are some 330,000 clones; roughly an eighth appear just once. 0.0095% to 0.013% of the sample goes to the ten largest clones. The sample was naive CD4+ T cells from blood. The cell subset or site label here, explained by the study, means: true naive CD4+ T cells. These receptors were collected from a young woman with type 1 diabetes.

This clone was seen more than once but under ten times. The rearrangement links TRBV6-5 to TRBJ2-3; TRBD2 aligns across 7 bases. V was pared by 7 bases and J by 4 bases, with 11 bases of the junction left unmatched. The germline CDR1 and CDR2 sequences are MNHEY and SVGAGI. The CDR3 totals 15 residues. In DNA, the CDR3 is TGTGCCAGCACCGCTAGCGGTGGGATGGCAGATACGCAGTATTTT. Protein: CASTASGGMADTQYF.

This rearrangement joins TRBV6-5 to TRBJ1-2; D not certain. V shed 6 bases and J shed 8 bases, with 22 bases lying between them. The CDR3 runs to 15 residues. Per the germline V gene, CDR1 is MNHEY and CDR2 is SVGAGI. The CDR3 is CASSPRILNSRGYTF. The CDR3 DNA reads as TGTGCCAGCAGCCCCCGCATCCTAAACTCGAGAGGCTACACCTTC.

Note on this clone: The junction differs from germline at one of its ends, possibly a read error. The chain couples TRBV7-7 to TRBJ2-3, with 12 nucleotides matching TRBD2. Germline V lookup: CDR1 SSHAT, CDR2 FNYEAQ (reference sequence). CDR3 length equals 15 residues. In DNA, the CDR3 is TGTGCTAGCAGCGCTGGACTAGCGGGATCAGATACGCAGTATTTT. Amino acid sequence: CASSAGLAGSDTQYF.

The chain carries TRBV5-1 and TRBJ1-1; the D is unclear. Trimming stripped 0 bases from V and 1 base from J, with 13 bases between. CDR1 and CDR2 (germline): SGHRS, YFSETQ. The CDR3 sequence is 16 residues long. CDR3 in amino acids: CASSLASGLRNTEAFF. The CDR3 nucleotides read TGCGCCAGCAGCTTGGCTAGTGGCCTCCGGAACACTGAAGCTTTCTTT.

The chain carries TRBV7-6 and TRBJ2-3; possible D gene TRBD2, 6 bases. This CDR3 has 16 residues. The V gene lost 1 base and the J gene lost 0 bases, with 11 bases spanning the gap. Germline V gene sequence: CDR1 SGHVS, CDR2 FNYEAQ. The CDR3 sequence: CASSLGIAASTDTQYF. The DNA for the CDR3 is TGTGCCAGCAGCTTAGGTATAGCGGCCAGCACAGATACGCAGTATTTT.

This clone appeared a few times. The chain couples TRBV27 to TRBJ2-5; 8 nucleotides agree with TRBD2. Germline V gene sequence: CDR1 MNHEY, CDR2 SMNVEV (reference sequence). J was trimmed by 5 bases and V by 6 bases; bases with no gene match: 11. This CDR3 has 15 amino acids. The CDR3 DNA reads TGTGCCAGCAGCCCGGGGGGGTACAGGGCTGAGACCCAGTACTTC. The encoded protein is CASSPGGYRAETQYF.

This clone occurred a few times. The DNA of the CDR3 is TGCAGCGTTGTGATCAGGGCCCAAAACCCTGAAGCTTTCTTT. It codes for CSVVIRAQNPEAFF. This sequence joins TRBV29-1 and TRBJ1-1, with D perhaps matching TRBD1 (5 bases). Germline V CDR1 and CDR2: SQVTM, ANQGSEA. The V end lost 4 bases, the J end lost 6 bases, and 18 bases lay between the germline ends. The CDR3 runs 14 residues.

The rearrangement links TRBV11-3 to TRBJ2-1; 9 positions agree with TRBD1. The trim removed 7 bases at V and 5 bases at J, leaving 12 bases unmatched. Germline V gives CDR1 SGHNT, CDR2 YENEEA. This CDR3 comprises 16 residues. The CDR3, as DNA: TGTGCCAGCACCGACGTACAGGGGGCCACGGACAATGAGCAGTTCTTC. It specifies CASTDVQGATDNEQFF.

Only a few counts were recorded for this clone. The rearrangement uses TRBV4-3 and TRBJ1-5; D remains unclear. Trimming took 0 bases from V and 6 from J, leaving 6 bases between them. The CDR3 sequence is 13 residues long. Germline CDR1 is LGHNA and CDR2 is YSLEER. The CDR3 DNA is TGCGCCAGCAGCCAAGATTTGAGTCAGCCCCAGCATTTT. It encodes CASSQDLSQPQHF.

This clone was observed a handful of times. The chain is built from TRBV7-9 and TRBJ1-2, with D perhaps matching TRBD1 (6 bases). This CDR3 contains 12 residues. Germline V gives CDR1 SEHNR, CDR2 FQNEAQ (reference sequence). V lost 2 bases to trimming and J lost 7 bases, with 8 bases between them. CDR3: CASSLQGIGYTF. The CDR3 DNA follows: TGTGCCAGCAGCTTACAGGGGATTGGCTACACCTTC.

As concerns this clone: The sample has other DNA sequences that encode this CDR3 too. The CDR3 sequence: CASSLGQQETQYF. Here the CDR3 DNA reads TGTGCCAGCAGCTTAGGCCAGCAAGAGACCCAGTACTTC. The gene calls are TRBV11-3 and TRBJ2-5; D gene unclear. CDR1 and CDR2 from the germline V gene are SGHNT and YENEEA. Trimming stripped 1 base from V and 2 bases from J, with 5 bases between. There are 13 residues in the CDR3.

Only a few counts were recorded for this clone. The chain recombines TRBV28 with TRBJ1-2, with D unclear. This CDR3 spans 11 amino acids. Germline CDR1 and CDR2: MDHEN and SYDVKM. V was shortened by 6 bases and J by 5 bases, with 7 bases between the two germline ends. As DNA, the CDR3 is TGTGCCAGCAGCCTCAGATATGGCTACACCTTC. The encoded protein is CASSLRYGYTF.

In this sample, this clone turned up a few times. J is TRBJ2-6 and V is TRBV7-9, with 10 bases lining up with TRBD1. Germline V gene data show CDR1 as SEHNR and CDR2 as FQNEAQ (reference sequence). The CDR3 spans 17 residues. J gave up 2 bases and V 4 bases, and 5 bases lay outside the gene matches. CDR3 coding DNA: TGTGCCAGCAGCTCAGTGGGACAGGGGACTGGGGCCAACGTCCTGACTTTC. It is translated as CASSSVGQGTGANVLTF.

This clone was observed a handful of times. The chain is built from TRBV5-1 and TRBJ2-1, with a weak D call TRBD1 (6 bases). The V and J ends lost 0 bases and 9 bases respectively, with 7 bases between them. The germline V gene encodes CDR1 SGHRS and CDR2 YFSETQ. This CDR3 has 12 amino acids. CDR3 region: CASSLVGGEQFF. The CDR3 coding sequence is TGCGCCAGCAGCTTGGTAGGGGGTGAGCAGTTCTTC.

The chain couples TRBV4-2 to TRBJ2-5; 7 bases fit TRBD2. The junction had 17 bases not matched to a gene; V was cut back by 3 bases and J by 4 bases. Germline V CDR1 and CDR2: LGHNA, YNFKEQ. The CDR3 is 18 amino acids. CDR3 in DNA: TGTGCCAGCAGCCAGTCAGAAGGCACCGGGAGGAGGGCAGAGACCCAGTACTTC. It codes for CASSQSEGTGRRAETQYF.

The rearrangement uses TRBV28 and TRBJ1-2; no clear D. V was cut by 2 bases and J by 4 bases, with 8 bases left in between. The CDR3 consists of 13 residues. Looked up from germline, CDR1 is MDHEN and CDR2 is SYDVKM. CDR3 DNA: TGTGCCAGCAGTTTAGCGCACAGCTATGGCTACACCTTC. This translates into CASSLAHSYGYTF.

This clone was seen only a few times. V and J are TRBV23-1 and TRBJ2-7, with 8 nucleotides matching TRBD1. TRBV23-1 counts as an open reading frame of uncertain function. The trim removed 10 bases at V and 5 bases at J, leaving 19 bases unmatched. This CDR3 is 16 amino acids long. The CDR3 loop is CATTSRGQAGSDEQYF. The CDR3 nucleotides read TGCGCCACCACTTCCCGGGGACAGGCTGGTTCGGACGAGCAGTACTTC.

This clone occurred a few times. The chain carries TRBV7-9 and TRBJ2-4, with D possibly TRBD2 on 5 matching bases. Germline lookup yields CDR1 SEHNR and CDR2 FQNEAQ (reference sequence). The CDR3 contains 15 residues. V was clipped by 5 bases and J by 3 bases, with 14 bases between them. Written as DNA, the CDR3 is TGTGCCAGCAGCCGTGGGGAGATCATCAAAAACATTCAGTACTTC. This sequence encodes CASSRGEIIKNIQYF.

This clone appeared a few times. The sample has other DNA sequences that encode this CDR3 too. The CDR3 nucleotides read TGTGCCAGCAGCTCCCCAGGCAGCTACGAGCAGTACTTC. Translation gives CASSSPGSYEQYF. This sequence joins TRBV7-9 and TRBJ2-7; D not certain. The CDR3 is 13 amino acids. The V gene's germline CDR1 is SEHNR and CDR2 FQNEAQ (reference sequence). V was clipped by 4 bases and J by 3 bases, with 10 bases between them. The full variable domain, in which reference TRBV7-9 and TRBJ2-7 provide the parts outside the CDR3, is DTGVSQNPRHKITKRGQNVTFRCDPISEHNRLYWYRQTLGQGPEFLTYFQNEAQLEKSRLLSDRFSAERPKGSFSTLEIQRTEQGDSAMYLCASSSPGSYEQYFGPGTRLTVT.

In its sample, this clone was seen a few times. The chain combines TRBV7-2 with TRBJ2-7; D remains ambiguous. The CDR3 covers 11 residues. Germline CDR1 SGHTA, CDR2 FQGNSA. V dropped 5 bases and J dropped 3 bases, with 5 bases sitting between them. CDR3 amino acids: CASSTHYEQYF. DNA for the CDR3: TGTGCCAGCAGCACTCACTACGAGCAGTACTTC.

This clone was counted only a few times. The V gene is TRBV7-2, the J gene TRBJ2-5, with 9 bases aligning to TRBD1. CDR3 length: 15 amino acids. V was clipped by 5 bases and J by 1 base; unmatched bases: 5. Germline V gene data show CDR1 as SGHTA and CDR2 as FQGNSA. The CDR3 region has the DNA TGTGCCAGCAGCCGGGGACAGGGCTCCCAAGAGACCCAGTACTTC. Translation: CASSRGQGSQETQYF.

This clone was counted between two and nine times. V gene TRBV11-2 combines with J gene TRBJ1-4; tentative D call: TRBD1 (6 bases). The CDR3 contains 14 residues. Germline CDR1 is SGHAT and CDR2 is FQNNGV. Trimming removed 5 bases from V and 8 bases from J, with 15 bases in between. Here the CDR3 reads CASSQRTALEKLFF. The CDR3 DNA reads TGTGCCAGCAGCCAAAGGACAGCTCTCGAAAAACTGTTTTTT.